The text below deals with one TCR beta chain. The target of this receptor is not known. No base qualities exist here, and no much larger clone lies one base off it. The immunoSEQ Assay, a bias-controlled multiplex PCR, was used to amplify TCRbeta CDR3 regions from genomic DNA. Regarding the original processing steps: Nucleated cell counts per sample were estimated from amplification of reference gene primers within the assay. To quantify the absolute abundance of each unique TCRbeta CDR3 rearrangement, sequence reads were collapsed and filtered. For each sample, productive Simpson clonality was calculated as the square root of Simpson's diversity index across productive rearrangements. What TCRdb holds here is the immuneACCESS table cut down to in-frame rearrangements. Part of the clones is not present; checked against another copy, under half of the missing clones reflect an unresolved V gene, and the others are unexplained. V, J and clone size derive from that table, while D and trimming were established from the DNA sequence. Within this sample are roughly 290,000 clones, with around 87% of them counted one time only. 1.7% of the sample belongs to the ten largest clones.

In the prospective study, participants were 18 to 89 years old, resided in approximately 22 geographic areas of the United States, and were enrolled through a virtual design. To assign participants to cohorts, the prospective study relied on clinical history that participants themselves reported in a screening survey and a study questionnaire. In the prospective study, mobile phlebotomists collected whole blood, serum and a nasopharyngeal or oropharyngeal swab from each participant. Participants in the prospective study had the option to provide additional blood draws and questionnaires over a 2-month period. Blood samples from the prospective study were shipped frozen or at room temperature prior to DNA extraction. In the germline V gene (reference sequence), CDR1 corresponds to LNHDA and CDR2 to SQIVND. The CDR3 contains 17 residues, cysteine and phenylalanine counted. Kept here is only the CDR3 DNA, which spans 51 bases and is read in frame from base 1. V drops 5 bases and J drops 0 bases, leaving 14 bases in between.

This entry belongs to a study of blood T cell repertoires in COVID-19 (dated by TCRdb to 2018 to 2020). About the investigation overall: Samples covering the acute and convalescent phases of COVID-19 were provided by collaborators in the United States, Italy and Spain. The material from the prospective study consisted of cDNA or gDNA derived from T cells, B-cell-depleted T cells, or PBMCs. Subjects who had been exposed to COVID-19, were actively infected with it, or had recovered from it provided the deeply sampled blood TCRbeta repertoires that made up the dataset. The repertoires were released in a freely available public database meant as a resource for research on the immune response to SARS-CoV-2. The samples were drawn from two sources: the first 160 participants of the ongoing ImmuneRACE study, and 1,200 or so subjects contributed by 6 global collaborators. A de-identified subject ID, COVID-19 status, age in years and sex were almost always included in the sample metadata. Where available, HLA class I and class II types were obtained from metadata supplied by the sample provider rather than from assay-based typing. The study at large found these results: The quantity of clinical and demographic metadata differed by source and by participant and was supplied without curation.

The sequenced sample was PBMCs or T cells enriched from blood (not recorded which). The sequence came from a young woman with acute COVID-19. The rearrangement joined TRBV19 to TRBJ1-6, with the D gene too uncertain to name. For the CDR3, the sequence is CASSPGPKSSYNSPLHF. The bases read TGTGCCAGTAGTCCTGGGCCTAAGAGCTCCTATAATTCACCCCTCCACTTT.